Below are 22 T cell receptor beta chains sequenced from a single sample in a study of radiotherapy plus CTLA-4 blockade in lung cancer listed by TCRdb under 2018. Preparation of the library involved the immunoSEQ multiplex PCR assay. TCRdb mirrors the immuneACCESS table, restricted to in-frame sequences. Some clones are absent from its copies; in checked studies, under half trace to an unresolved V gene, and the reason for the others is unknown. This sample gives 100,000 to 150,000 clones in total; 70% to 90% of them show up just once. The ten most abundant clones make up 5.5% to 7% of the sample. The input for sequencing was peripheral blood, taken from a patient treated with radiotherapy plus ipilimumab. Source of these receptors: a human donor with non-small cell lung cancer that progressed on radiotherapy plus ipilimumab.

The chain carries TRBV29-1 and TRBJ2-3; a possible D gene is TRBD2 (6 bases). The CDR3 runs 13 residues. Germline V gene data show CDR1 as SQVTM and CDR2 as ANQGSEA. V shed 3 bases and J shed 3 bases, with 10 bases lying between them. The CDR3 sequence: CSVDPGRTDTQYF. For the CDR3, the DNA is TGCAGCGTTGACCCAGGGAGGACAGATACGCAGTATTTT.

The chain joins TRBV6-1 to TRBJ2-4; 8 bases agree with TRBD2. V shed 6 bases and J 8 bases; nucleotides not matched to a gene: 9. Germline V gives CDR1 MNHNS, CDR2 SASEGT. This CDR3 is 14 amino acids long. CDR3 loop: CASRLARGVDIQYF. CDR3 bases: TGTGCCAGCAGACTAGCGCGGGGGGTTGACATTCAGTACTTC.

The genes are TRBV15 and TRBJ2-3; 9 positions agree with TRBD2. The J segment lost 5 bases and the V segment lost 7 bases, leaving 4 bases of the junction unmatched. Germline V gives CDR1 LNHNV, CDR2 YYDKDF (reference sequence). CDR3 length equals 13 residues. This CDR3 reads CATTSGKVDTQYF. CDR3 nucleotide sequence: TGTGCCACCACTAGCGGGAAGGTAGATACGCAGTATTTT.

CDR3 sequence: CASIGRGNTEAFF. CDR3 nucleotide sequence: TGTGCCAGCATCGGAAGGGGGAACACTGAAGCTTTCTTT. The chain has TRBV6-1 and TRBJ1-1; D might be TRBD1 (5 bases). CDR1 MNHNS and CDR2 SASEGT come from the germline V gene. CDR3 length equals 13 residues. Trimming took 7 bases from V and 1 from J, leaving 10 bases between them.

The gene calls are TRBV5-4 and TRBJ2-2; no reliable D call. The germline CDR1 and CDR2 sequences are SGHNT and YYREEE (reference sequence). V lost 4 bases to trimming and J lost 5 bases, with 12 bases between them. The length of the CDR3 is 14 residues. CDR3 coding DNA: TGTGCCAGCAGCCCGGAACGTAGGACCGGGGAGCTGTTTTTT. Translating gives CASSPERRTGELFF.

The gene calls are TRBV7-2 and TRBJ2-1; D is unresolved. The CDR3 has 15 residues. Germline loops: CDR1 SGHTA, CDR2 FQGNSA. V lost 10 bases and J 1 base, leaving 17 bases between the germline ends. The chain's CDR3 is CATQLWLGSYNEQFF. DNA of the CDR3: TGTGCCACCCAGTTGTGGTTGGGGTCCTACAATGAGCAGTTCTTC.

The chain carries TRBV6-1 and TRBJ1-2; D is possibly TRBD1 (5 bases). Germline CDR1 reads MNHNS; CDR2 reads SASEGT. The CDR3 has 13 amino acids. The germline V and J ends were trimmed by 7 bases and 5 bases, with 14 bases remaining between them. As DNA, the CDR3 is TGTGCCAGCATATCGGGGGGTCCGTATGGCTACACCTTC. Protein sequence: CASISGGPYGYTF.

This clone was observed once. This chain connects TRBV5-4 to TRBJ2-3; 7 bases map to TRBD2. Looked up from germline, CDR1 is SGHNT and CDR2 is YYREEE (reference sequence). The CDR3 length is 17 residues. V shed 0 bases and J 2 bases; nucleotides not matched to a gene: 9. The CDR3 region is CASSLGSGGTSTDTQYF. CDR3 nucleotides: TGTGCCAGCAGCTTGGGTTCGGGAGGAACTTCCACAGATACGCAGTATTTT.

V is TRBV6-1 and J is TRBJ2-1; D may be TRBD1 (6 bases). CDR3 length: 14 amino acids. Trimming left V 6 bases short and J 6 bases short, with 15 bases between. CDR1 is MNHNS, CDR2 SASEGT, per germline. The CDR3 spells CASRGHRDGNEQFF. The CDR3 coding sequence is TGTGCCAGCAGGGGACATAGGGATGGCAATGAGCAGTTCTTC.

Here the CDR3 DNA reads TGCAGCGTTAATCCGCTAGCGGGCCCCACAGATACGCAGTATTTT. It specifies CSVNPLAGPTDTQYF. The J gene is TRBJ2-3, the V gene TRBV29-1, with TRBD2 matching over 8 bases. With V trimmed by 5 bases and J by 2 bases, 9 bases remained unmatched. This CDR3 has 15 amino acids. The germline V gene encodes CDR1 SQVTM and CDR2 ANQGSEA.

The rearrangement links TRBV9 to TRBJ2-2; 9 bases match TRBD2. CDR1 and CDR2 (germline): SGDLS, YYNGEE. Losses at the gene ends were 3 bases for V and 5 bases for J; bases not matched to a gene: 5. The CDR3 totals 15 residues. CDR3 in DNA: TGTGCCAGCAGCGCTCAGACTAGCGGTACCGGGGAGCTGTTTTTT. Amino acids: CASSAQTSGTGELFF.

The chain couples TRBV6-1 to TRBJ1-4; D is ambiguous. From germline, CDR1 is MNHNS and CDR2 SASEGT. The CDR3 has 12 amino acids. The V end was cut by 8 bases, the J end by 5 bases, with 9 bases between. CDR3 DNA: TGTGCCAGCGGTAGACCGAATGAAAAACTGTTTTTT. Amino acids: CASGRPNEKLFF.

The gene calls are TRBV4-1 and TRBJ2-3; D remains unclear. Germline V gives CDR1 MGHRA, CDR2 YSYEKL. The V gene lost 1 base and the J gene lost 6 bases, with 14 bases spanning the gap. The CDR3 is made up of 15 amino acids. The CDR3 loop reads CASSQVNRVQDTQYF. Written as DNA, the CDR3 is TGCGCCAGCAGCCAAGTGAACCGAGTTCAGGATACGCAGTATTTT.

The table lists this clone with a count of one. The chain joins TRBV21-1 to TRBJ1-1. TRBV21-1 is recorded as a pseudogene. This CDR3 region has 10 residues. CDR3 DNA sequence: TGTGCCCGGGGAACGGCTGAAGCTTTCTTT. Translating gives CARGTAEAFF.

The rearrangement uses TRBV5-1 and TRBJ2-1, with TRBD2 matching 10 bases. This CDR3 comprises 16 residues. Trimming at V came to 2 bases and at J to 2 bases, leaving 4 bases not matched to a gene. Germline V gives CDR1 SGHRS, CDR2 YFSETQ. CDR3 residues: CASSLLAGTTYNEQFF. The CDR3 coding sequence is TGCGCCAGCAGCTTACTAGCGGGGACTACCTACAATGAGCAGTTCTTC.

This chain links TRBV11-2 with TRBJ2-5; D gene uncertain. The CDR3 loop spans 15 amino acids. V was trimmed by 6 bases and J by 1 base, leaving 15 bases between them. Germline V lookup: CDR1 SGHAT, CDR2 FQNNGV. CDR3 residues: CASRSARAVQETQYF. As DNA, the CDR3 is TGTGCCAGCAGGTCCGCTCGGGCAGTCCAAGAGACCCAGTACTTC. Full variable domain (outside the CDR3, taken from reference TRBV11-2 and TRBJ2-5): EAGVAQSPRYKIIEKRQSVAFWCNPISGHATLYWYQQILGQGPKLLIQFQNNGVVDDSQLPKDRFSAERLKGVDSTLKIQPAKLEDSAVYLCASRSARAVQETQYFGPGTRLLVL.

The chain uses TRBV30 and TRBJ2-5; D may be TRBD1 (5 bases). V was cut by 0 bases and J by 2 bases, with 22 bases left in between. Germline V CDR1 and CDR2: GTSNPN, SVGIG (reference sequence). This CDR3 spans 18 amino acids. The CDR3 region is CAWSVLVLRQKIQETQYF. The CDR3 region has the DNA TGTGCCTGGAGTGTACTCGTCTTGAGACAGAAAATACAAGAGACCCAGTACTTC.

This clone was observed a few times. The rearrangement uses TRBV6-6 and TRBJ2-7, with TRBD2 identical over 8 bases. V lost 6 bases to trimming and J lost 2 bases; unmatched junction nucleotides: 6. Germline loops: CDR1 MNHNY, CDR2 SVGAGI (reference sequence). The CDR3 sequence is 14 residues long. The CDR3 sequence is CASSRTSSTYEQYF. As DNA, the CDR3 is TGTGCCAGCAGCCGGACTAGCAGCACCTACGAGCAGTACTTC.

The chain links TRBV7-8 to TRBJ2-7; 8 nucleotides align to TRBD2. Losses at the gene ends were 0 bases for V and 2 bases for J; bases not matched to a gene: 6. CDR1 SGHVS and CDR2 FQNEAQ come from the germline V gene. The CDR3 extends over 16 amino acids. CDR3 nucleotides: TGTGCCAGCAGCTTAGCGCGCGGGGGGCTTACCTACGAGCAGTACTTC. This codes for CASSLARGGLTYEQYF.

V gene TRBV2 combines with J gene TRBJ2-5; 7 bases agree with TRBD2. V dropped 8 bases and J dropped 0; count of bases not matched to a gene: 3. Germline V gene sequence: CDR1 SNHLY, CDR2 FYNNEI. The CDR3 has 13 residues. CDR3 region: CASGGDHQETQYF. CDR3 sequence (DNA): TGTGCCAGCGGGGGGGACCACCAAGAGACCCAGTACTTC. Looking up the rest from reference TRBV2 and TRBJ2-5 gives the full variable domain: EPEVTQTPSHQVTQMGQEVILRCVPISNHLYFYWYRQILGQKVEFLVSFYNNEISEKSEIFDDQFSVERPDGSNFTLKIRSTKLEDSAMYFCASGGDHQETQYFGPGTRLLVL.

V gene TRBV6-4 combines with J gene TRBJ2-6, with D uncertain. Germline values: CDR1 MRHNA, CDR2 SNTAGT. With 2 bases removed from V and 4 bases from J, the gap between germline ends came to 6 bases. The CDR3 is made up of 14 amino acids. The CDR3 loop reads CASSDPSGANVLTF. CDR3 coding DNA: TGTGCCAGCAGTGACCCCTCCGGGGCCAACGTCCTGACTTTC.

This rearrangement joins TRBV7-3 to TRBJ2-2; 7 bases match TRBD2. This CDR3 has 15 residues. V gave up 5 bases and J gave up 3 bases; unmatched junction bases: 6. Germline CDR1 is SGHTA and CDR2 is FQGTGA. The CDR3 DNA is TGTGCCAGCAGCCCGGGGGGAACTTACACCGGGGAGCTGTTTTTT. It yields the protein CASSPGGTYTGELFF.